The rows below give T cell receptor beta chains drawn from one sample of a study of blood T cell repertoires in COVID-19. Sequencing was performed with immunoSEQ multiplex PCR; in TCRdb, only in-frame clones are kept and a portion is missing. The sample carries about 180,000 clones, around 80% recorded once. The sample taken for sequencing was peripheral blood. These receptors all stem from a woman older than 75 with COVID-19, enrolled during active disease. Each CDR3 is given with its conserved first and last residue. D genes are given only for firm matches. A clone size is listed for some rows: how often the clone was seen (once, few, many), or a class if it is expanded.

clone_size	v_call	j_call	d_call	cdr3_nt	cdr3_aa
.	TRBV19	TRBJ2-6	TRBD1	TGTGCCAGTAGTGGACAGGGGGCTGGGGCCAACGTCCTGACTTTC	CASSGQGAGANVLTF
.	TRBV3-1/TRBV3-2	TRBJ1-1	TRBD1	TGTGCCAGCAGCCAAGGACAGGGGCCTTGGAACACTGAAGCTTTCTTT	CASSQGQGPWNTEAFF
.	TRBV15	TRBJ2-7	TRBD2	TGTGCCACCAGCAGGGCGACTAGCGGCAACGAGCAGTACTTC	CATSRATSGNEQYF
.	TRBV19	TRBJ2-3	.	TGTGCCAGTAAGGAACAGGGCGCGGATACGCAGTATTTT	CASKEQGADTQYF
.	TRBV5-1	TRBJ2-1	TRBD2	TGCGCCAGCAGCGAGGGACTAGCGGGAGGCCTATGGAAGGAGCAGTTCTTC	CASSEGLAGGLWKEQFF
.	TRBV7-9	TRBJ2-5	TRBD2	TGTGCCAGCAGCTTAGAGGCTACCTGGGGAGGGGAGACCCAGTACTTC	CASSLEATWGGETQYF
.	TRBV27	TRBJ1-2	TRBD1	TGTGCCAGCAGTTCAGGACAGGGGTCTGGCTACACCTTC	CASSSGQGSGYTF
.	TRBV28	TRBJ1-1	.	TGTGCCAGCAGTTCACTCGGCGACTCTGAAGCTTTCTTT	CASSSLGDSEAFF
few	TRBV2	TRBJ2-1	TRBD1	TGTGCCAGCAGGGACAGGCCCAGCTCCTACAATGAGCAGTTCTTC	CASRDRPSSYNEQFF
.	TRBV28	TRBJ1-1	TRBD1	TGTGCCAGCAGTTCACAGGGGGCGCCGAACACTGAAGCTTTCTTT	CASSSQGAPNTEAFF
.	TRBV23-1	TRBJ1-2	TRBD1	TGCGCCAGCAGTCAAATAGCGGAGGGCCCCGACAGGGCCCTTAACTATGGCTACACCTTC	CASSQIAEGPDRALNYGYTF
.	TRBV3-1/TRBV3-2	TRBJ2-7	TRBD1	TGTGCCAGCAGCCCCAAAGGACAGGGAGCCTACGAGCAGTACTTC	CASSPKGQGAYEQYF
few	TRBV10-3	TRBJ1-2	.	TGTGCCATCAGTGAAGCGGGGCCCCACTATGGCTACACCTTC	CAISEAGPHYGYTF
.	TRBV28	TRBJ1-5	.	TGTGCCAGCGGGTCTTCCCAGGGCTCTCATCAGCCCCAGCATTTT	CASGSSQGSHQPQHF
.	TRBV12-5	TRBJ1-5	TRBD1	TGTGCTAGTGGTTTGGCGGGACAGGGAGTTCAGCCCCAGCATTTT	CASGLAGQGVQPQHF
.	TRBV2	TRBJ2-3	TRBD2	TGTGCCAGCACGGCGAGCGGGGGGCCAGATACGCAGTATTTT	CASTASGGPDTQYF
.	TRBV5-1	TRBJ2-1	.	TGCGCCAGCAGCCCGGTGGTAAACGGCAATGAGCAGTTCTTC	CASSPVVNGNEQFF
few	TRBV9	TRBJ2-7	.	TGTGCCAGCAGCGGCCGAACCGGGACTCTAGGCGAGCAGTACTTC	CASSGRTGTLGEQYF
.	TRBV4-1	TRBJ1-1	.	TGCGCCAGCAGCCAAGTCTCAGGGAGGGGAAACACTGAAGCTTTCTTT	CASSQVSGRGNTEAFF
.	TRBV6-5	TRBJ2-7	.	TGTGCCAGCAGCGCCATAGCCTACGAGCAGTACTTC	CASSAIAYEQYF
.	TRBV19	TRBJ1-2	.	TGTGCCAGTACCCCCCCGACTTCCTATGGCTACACCTTC	CASTPPTSYGYTF
.	TRBV10-1	TRBJ2-7	.	TGCGCCAGCAGTGAGCCTAGGGGGAACTACGAGCAGTACTTC	CASSEPRGNYEQYF
few	TRBV19	TRBJ1-1	.	TGTGCCGTGACAGGCGGGAACACTGAAGCTTTCTTT	CAVTGGNTEAFF
.	TRBV29-1	TRBJ2-1	TRBD2	TGCAGCGTTCTAGCGGGAGGTTTTGATGAGCAGTTCTTC	CSVLAGGFDEQFF
once	TRBV2	TRBJ1-2	.	TGTGCCAGCAGTGGACAGGTTTATTATGGCTACACCTTC	CASSGQVYYGYTF
.	TRBV11-2	TRBJ2-3	.	TGTGCCAGCAGCTTAGATAATCTAGTAGTGCCAGATACGCAGTATTTT	CASSLDNLVVPDTQYF
.	TRBV3-1/TRBV3-2	TRBJ2-7	.	TGTGCCAGCAGCCATCAGATTTACGAGCAGTACTTC	CASSHQIYEQYF
.	TRBV7-9	TRBJ1-1	.	TGTGCCAGCAGCTTTTTAGCTGGCGGCACTGAAGCTTTCTTT	CASSFLAGGTEAFF
.	TRBV6-6	TRBJ1-6	TRBD1	TGTGCCAGCAGTTATGACCGACAGGGGAGGGATTCACCCCTCCACTTT	CASSYDRQGRDSPLHF
.	TRBV19	TRBJ1-6	.	TGTGCCAGTAGTCCCTCAGGGCGGCATAATTCACCCCTCCACTTT	CASSPSGRHNSPLHF
.	TRBV6-6	TRBJ1-1	TRBD1	TGTGCCAGCAGATTCGGGGACAGGGTTTGGGACACTGAAGCTTTCTTT	CASRFGDRVWDTEAFF
.	TRBV2	TRBJ1-1	TRBD1	TGTGCCAGCAGGGACAGGGGAATGAACACTGAAGCTTTCTTT	CASRDRGMNTEAFF
few	TRBV7-6	TRBJ2-7	TRBD2	TGTGCCAGCAGCGACCAGACTAGCGGGAAGTACGAGCAGTACTTC	CASSDQTSGKYEQYF
.	TRBV12-3/TRBV12-4	TRBJ2-1	.	TGTGCCAGCAGCCTAACCCGACTCGATGAGCAGTTCTTC	CASSLTRLDEQFF
once	TRBV11-3	TRBJ1-1	.	TGTGCCAGCAGCCCGGCTAGCGGACGATCGACTGAAGCTTTCTTT	CASSPASGRSTEAFF
once	TRBV28	TRBJ1-2	.	TGTGCCAGCAGTTCCGGGTTCAGAGGCTACACCTTC	CASSSGFRGYTF
.	TRBV27	TRBJ2-1	TRBD2	TGTGCCAGCAGTTTAATGGGACTAGCGGGAAATGAGCAGTTCTTC	CASSLMGLAGNEQFF
.	TRBV9	TRBJ2-1	TRBD2	TGTGCCAGCAGCGTAGACCGGACTAGCGGGGGCAATGAGCAGTTCTTC	CASSVDRTSGGNEQFF
.	TRBV11-3	TRBJ1-1	.	TGTGCCAGCAGCTTAACGGGGACTGAAGCTTTCTTT	CASSLTGTEAFF
.	TRBV7-3	TRBJ1-4	.	TGTGCCAGCAGCTCTTACAGGGCCCTTAATGAAAAACTGTTTTTT	CASSSYRALNEKLFF
.	TRBV19	TRBJ2-2	TRBD2	TGTGCCACACGGGAGCGGGGGAGGAATACCGGGGAGCTGTTTTTT	CATRERGRNTGELFF
few	TRBV7-3	TRBJ2-2	.	TGTGCCAGCAGCTTAGGGGTCCCAGGGACCGGGGAGCTGTTTTTT	CASSLGVPGTGELFF
.	TRBV27	TRBJ2-1	.	TGTGCCAGCAGTTTCCCCATGGACTCTACCCAAATCTACAATGAGCAGTTCTTC	CASSFPMDSTQIYNEQFF
.	TRBV6-5	TRBJ2-3	.	TGTGCCAGCAGTCGCCGAGTGAGCACAGATACGCAGTATTTT	CASSRRVSTDTQYF
.	TRBV4-2	TRBJ2-2	TRBD2	TGTGCCAGCAGCCAAGCTAGCGGGAGGAACACCGGGGAGCTGTTTTTT	CASSQASGRNTGELFF
.	TRBV6-5	TRBJ2-1	.	TGTGCCAGCAGGGGAAGGGGCACCTACAATGAGCAGTTCTTC	CASRGRGTYNEQFF
.	TRBV6-5	TRBJ2-5	TRBD2	TGTGCCAGCAGTAAGACTAGCGGGCAAGAGACCCAGTACTTC	CASSKTSGQETQYF
.	TRBV5-6	TRBJ1-6	TRBD1	TGTGCCAGCAGCCCCCGGACAGGGTCGGCGAATTCACCCCTCCACTTT	CASSPRTGSANSPLHF
.	TRBV4-1	TRBJ2-1	TRBD2	TGCGCCAGCAGCCGGGGACTAGCGGACGGAGACAATGAGCAGTTCTTC	CASSRGLADGDNEQFF
once	TRBV4-3	TRBJ1-2	.	TGCGCCAGCAGTCCGGGGATCCGGGGCTATGGCTACACCTTC	CASSPGIRGYGYTF
few	TRBV28	TRBJ2-1	TRBD2	TGTGCCAGCAGTTTGGTCACTAGCGGGAGAGGGTATGAGCAGTTCTTC	CASSLVTSGRGYEQFF
few	TRBV7-2	TRBJ2-1	TRBD2	TGTGCCAGCAGCTTAGTCTCGGGAGGGGGTTACAATGAGCAGTTCTTC	CASSLVSGGGYNEQFF
.	TRBV7-2	TRBJ2-1	.	TGTGCCAGCAGCTTCTATCAAGTTGGTGAGCAGTTCTTC	CASSFYQVGEQFF
.	TRBV19	TRBJ1-2	TRBD1	TGTGCCAGTAGTATCACAGGGGGACTCTATGGCTACACCTTC	CASSITGGLYGYTF
.	TRBV14	TRBJ2-3	TRBD2	TGTGCCAGCAGCCGGCTAGCGGGGTCGGCAGATACGCAGTATTTT	CASSRLAGSADTQYF